This is a list of T cell receptor beta chains from one sample in a study of T cell responses to AZD1222 COVID-19 vaccine. Sequenced by immunoSEQ multiplex PCR; TCRdb stores in-frame clones only, minus some. The sample lists around 65,000 clones; around four fifths were seen once. The source was peripheral blood, collected 28 days after the second AZD1222 dose. The source of these receptors is an adult who received the AZD1222 COVID-19 vaccine. Both conserved end residues are part of each CDR3. The order of the fields is D gene, J gene, clone size, V gene, CDR3 DNA, CDR3 protein. D genes are given only for firm matches. Only part of the rows carry a size: once, few, many, or a class if the clone is expanded.

. TRBJ1-2 once TRBV7-8 TGTGCCAGCAGCCCGGAGAGATCGGGAAGCGGGGCCCTCCGCTATGGCTACACCTTC CASSPERSGSGALRYGYTF
. TRBJ2-2 . TRBV7-9 TGTGCCAGCGTACCTGACTTTACCGGGGAGCTGTTTTTT CASVPDFTGELFF
TRBD2 TRBJ2-1 . TRBV18 TGTGCCAGCTCGGAGCGGGAGGGGACCTACAATGAGCAGTTCTTC CASSEREGTYNEQFF
TRBD2 TRBJ2-3 once TRBV10-2 TGCGCCAGCAGGACCGGACTAGCGGGAGGGACGGGTCGCACAGATACGCAGTATTTT CASRTGLAGGTGRTDTQYF
TRBD1 TRBJ2-3 . TRBV30 TGTGCCTGGAGTGTAAAGGGACAGGGCTTATTAGATACGCAGTATTTT CAWSVKGQGLLDTQYF
. TRBJ1-4 . TRBV10-3 TGTGCCATCAGTGACCCGAGGGGATTCGGGGAAAAACTGTTTTTT CAISDPRGFGEKLFF
TRBD1 TRBJ2-4 . TRBV9 TGTGCCAGTTCAGGGGGCGTCGGAAACATTCAGTACTTC CASSGGVGNIQYF
TRBD1 TRBJ1-5 . TRBV19 TGTGCCAGTAAGACAGGGGGCAATCAGCCCCAGCATTTT CASKTGGNQPQHF
TRBD1 TRBJ2-3 . TRBV5-1 TGCGCCAGCAGCACCGGGACAGGGGGCCCGGACACAGATACGCAGTATTTT CASSTGTGGPDTDTQYF
TRBD1 TRBJ2-4 few TRBV5-1 TGCGCCAGCAGCGGGGGGCCCAGGGGGCCGGGAAACATTCAGTACTTC CASSGGPRGPGNIQYF
TRBD1 TRBJ2-7 . TRBV6-2/TRBV6-3 TGTGCCAGCAGCCCGAGGGACAGTAGGACCTACGAGCAGTACTTC CASSPRDSRTYEQYF
. TRBJ1-1 . TRBV11-3 TGTGCCAGCAGCCCGAGGGTGGCTGAAGCTTTCTTT CASSPRVAEAFF
. TRBJ2-5 . TRBV2 TGTGCCAGGGGGCGGGCGGTCGAGACCCAGTACTTC CARGRAVETQYF
TRBD2 TRBJ2-3 . TRBV4-2 TGTGCCAGCAGCCAAGATCTCTCTAGCGGGAGTGGGGGAACGCAGTATTTT CASSQDLSSGSGGTQYF
. TRBJ2-3 . TRBV11-2 TGTGCCAGCAGAACTAGTCAGGGCCCCTGGTGGGATACGCAGTATTTT CASRTSQGPWWDTQYF
TRBD1 TRBJ1-1 . TRBV19 TGTGCCAGTAGACGAGACAGGGTTATGATCACTGAAGCTTTCTTT CASRRDRVMITEAFF